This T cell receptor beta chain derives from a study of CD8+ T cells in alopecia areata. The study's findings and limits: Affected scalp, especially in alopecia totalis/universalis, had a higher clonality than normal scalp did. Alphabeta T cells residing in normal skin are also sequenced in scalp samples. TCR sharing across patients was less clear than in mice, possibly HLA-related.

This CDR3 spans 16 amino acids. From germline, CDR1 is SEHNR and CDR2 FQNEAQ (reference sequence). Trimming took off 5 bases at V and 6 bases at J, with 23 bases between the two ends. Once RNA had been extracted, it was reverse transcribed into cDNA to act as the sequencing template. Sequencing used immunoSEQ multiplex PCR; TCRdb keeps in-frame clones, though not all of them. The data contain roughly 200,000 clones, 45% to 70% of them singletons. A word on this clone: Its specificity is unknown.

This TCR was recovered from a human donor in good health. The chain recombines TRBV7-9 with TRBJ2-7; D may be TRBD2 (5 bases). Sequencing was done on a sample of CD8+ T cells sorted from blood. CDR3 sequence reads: CASSPGVAGSFGEQYF. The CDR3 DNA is TGTGCCAGCAGCCCCGGGGTAGCCGGATCATTTGGCGAGCAGTACTTC.